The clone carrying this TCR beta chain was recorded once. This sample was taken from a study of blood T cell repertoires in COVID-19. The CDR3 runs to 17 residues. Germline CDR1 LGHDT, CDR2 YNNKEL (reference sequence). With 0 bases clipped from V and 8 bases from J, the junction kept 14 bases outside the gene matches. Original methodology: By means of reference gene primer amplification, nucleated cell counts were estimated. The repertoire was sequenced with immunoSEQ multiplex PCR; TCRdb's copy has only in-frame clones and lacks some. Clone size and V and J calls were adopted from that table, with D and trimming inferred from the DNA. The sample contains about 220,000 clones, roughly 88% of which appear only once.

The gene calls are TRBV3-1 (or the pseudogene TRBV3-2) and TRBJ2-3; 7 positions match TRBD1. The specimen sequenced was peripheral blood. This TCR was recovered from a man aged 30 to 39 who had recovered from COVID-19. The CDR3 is CASSQDFRGGPDPTQYF. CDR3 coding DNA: TGTGCCAGCAGCCAAGATTTCAGAGGGGGCCCTGATCCTACGCAGTATTTT.